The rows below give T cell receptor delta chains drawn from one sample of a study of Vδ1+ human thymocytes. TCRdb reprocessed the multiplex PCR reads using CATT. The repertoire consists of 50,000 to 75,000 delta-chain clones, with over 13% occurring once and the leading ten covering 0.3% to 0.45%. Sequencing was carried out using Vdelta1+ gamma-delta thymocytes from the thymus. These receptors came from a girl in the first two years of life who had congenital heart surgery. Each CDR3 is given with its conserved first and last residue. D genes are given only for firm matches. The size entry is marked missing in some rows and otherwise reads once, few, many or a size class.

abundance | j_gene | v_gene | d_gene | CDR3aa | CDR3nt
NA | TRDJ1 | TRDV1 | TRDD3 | CALGELGLGLPTTTYVLGDPNTDKLIF | TGTGCTCTTGGGGAACTAGGACTAGGGCTCCCAACAACGACGTACGTACTGGGGGACCCGAACACCGATAAACTCATCTTT
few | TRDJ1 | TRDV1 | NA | CALGETLVHTDKLIF | TGTGCTCTTGGGGAAACCCTAGTACACACCGATAAACTCATCTTT
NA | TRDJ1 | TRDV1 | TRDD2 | CALGEPPSYVLGGRSYTDKLIF | TGTGCTCTTGGGGAACCACCTTCCTACGTTTTGGGGGGGAGGAGTTACACCGATAAACTCATCTTT
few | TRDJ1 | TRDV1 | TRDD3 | CALGELFRARTGGCTDKLIF | TGTGCTCTTGGGGAACTATTTCGGGCTCGTACTGGGGGATGCACCGATAAACTCATCTTT
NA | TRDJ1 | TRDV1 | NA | CALGAPRGTDRTDKLIF | TGTGCTCTTGGGGCCCCCCGGGGTACCGATCGTACCGATAAACTCATCTTT
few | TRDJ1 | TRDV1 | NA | CALGETAPPPDTDKLIF | TGTGCTCTTGGGGAAACAGCCCCTCCACCGGACACCGATAAACTCATCTTT
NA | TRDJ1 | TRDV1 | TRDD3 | CALGELALTGGYYNTDKLIF | TGTGCTCTTGGGGAACTTGCGCTTACTGGGGGATATTACAACACCGATAAACTCATCTTT
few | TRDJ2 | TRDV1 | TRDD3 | CALGEPPLRPGDNGQTAQLFF | TGTGCTCTTGGGGAACCCCCTCTCAGGCCGGGGGATAACGGGCAGACAGCACAACTCTTCTTT
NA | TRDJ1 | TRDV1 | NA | CALGEVRRAPNTDKLIF | TGTGCTCTTGGGGAAGTTCGGAGGGCTCCCAACACCGATAAACTCATCTTT
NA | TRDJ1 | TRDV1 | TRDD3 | CALGELTRWGISYYTDKLIF | TGTGCTCTTGGGGAACTCACGAGATGGGGGATATCCTACTACACCGATAAACTCATCTTT
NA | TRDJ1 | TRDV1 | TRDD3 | CALGIPSTTGGPFQNNTDKLIF | TGTGCTCTTGGGATCCCTTCTACGACTGGGGGCCCATTCCAGAATAACACCGATAAACTCATCTTT
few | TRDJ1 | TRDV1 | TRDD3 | CALGEKRFGPPGAGLTGGYGLYTDKLIF | TGTGCTCTTGGGGAAAAGCGATTCGGTCCCCCCGGGGCCGGGCTTACTGGGGGATACGGGTTGTACACCGATAAACTCATCTTT
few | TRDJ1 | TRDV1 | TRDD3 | CALARAGGCEIKLIF | TGTGCTCTTGCTAGGGCTGGGGGATGTGAGATTAAACTCATCTTT
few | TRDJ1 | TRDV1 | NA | CALGELVAVQPGPHPTYTDKLIF | TGTGCTCTTGGGGAACTAGTCGCCGTTCAACCAGGGCCCCACCCTACCTACACCGATAAACTCATCTTT
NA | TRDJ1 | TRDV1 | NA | CALGQTHRSGSPIMDPDKLIF | TGTGCTCTTGGGCAAACACACCGGAGCGGTTCCCCTATTATGGACCCCGATAAACTCATCTTT
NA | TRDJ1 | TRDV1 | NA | CALGELRALRHTDKLIF | TGTGCTCTTGGGGAACTTAGGGCCCTACGGCACACCGATAAACTCATCTTT
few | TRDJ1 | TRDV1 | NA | CALGMVPPLGWGLVYTDKLIF | TGTGCTCTTGGGATGGTACCACCCCTAGGCTGGGGCTTGGTGTACACCGATAAACTCATCTTT